This is a list of T cell receptor beta chains from one sample in a study of shared clonotypes between healthy human individuals. Generated by immunoSEQ multiplex PCR, the TCRdb table keeps only in-frame clones and is missing some. This sample has approximately 1,000,000 clones, with about 84% found just once. The sequenced material came from memory CD4+ T cells from PBMCs. These receptors originate from a man aged 18 to 29 in good health. Some clones in this sample may be carry-over from other donors' samples. Both conserved end residues are part of each CDR3. The order of the fields is CDR3 DNA, CDR3 protein, CDR3 length, clone size, V gene, D gene, J gene. A D gene is named only where the DNA matches it firmly. Clone size is shown for a subset of rows, as once, few, many or a class of expanded clone.

cdr3_nt: TGCGCCACACAAAGGGACAGGGAGGCAGAGACCCAGTACTTC
cdr3_aa: CATQRDREAETQYF
cdr3_length: 14
clone_size: NA
v_call: TRBV10-2
d_call: TRBD1
j_call: TRBJ2-5

cdr3_nt: TGTGCCAGCAGCTTTCAAGGGGCCACCGGTACGCAGTATTTT
cdr3_aa: CASSFQGATGTQYF
cdr3_length: 14
clone_size: NA
v_call: TRBV14
d_call: NA
j_call: TRBJ2-3

cdr3_nt: TGTGCCAGCAGCTCCAGTCGTCTTAAAGCTTTCTTT
cdr3_aa: CASSSSRLKAFF
cdr3_length: 12
clone_size: NA
v_call: TRBV7-8
d_call: NA
j_call: TRBJ1-1

cdr3_nt: TGTGCCAGCAGCTTGGTTGAGGCTGAGCAGTTCTTC
cdr3_aa: CASSLVEAEQFF
cdr3_length: 12
clone_size: NA
v_call: TRBV11-2
d_call: NA
j_call: TRBJ2-1

cdr3_nt: TGTGCCAGCTCAGACTCTGCCAGTAACACTGAAGCTTTCTTT
cdr3_aa: CASSDSASNTEAFF
cdr3_length: 14
clone_size: NA
v_call: TRBV18
d_call: NA
j_call: TRBJ1-1

cdr3_nt: TGCAGCGTTGAAGTTACGGACAGGGAGAAGCAGTACTTC
cdr3_aa: CSVEVTDREKQYF
cdr3_length: 13
clone_size: NA
v_call: TRBV29-1
d_call: TRBD1
j_call: TRBJ2-7

cdr3_nt: TGTGCCAGCAGCCGGTGGGGGACTAGCGGGATCGAAACAAGCTCCTACAATGAGCAGTTCTTC
cdr3_aa: CASSRWGTSGIETSSYNEQFF
cdr3_length: 21
clone_size: NA
v_call: TRBV4-2
d_call: TRBD2
j_call: TRBJ2-1

cdr3_nt: TGTGCCAGCAGCACCAACAGGGGTGAAAAACTGTTTTTT
cdr3_aa: CASSTNRGEKLFF
cdr3_length: 13
clone_size: NA
v_call: TRBV7-8
d_call: TRBD1
j_call: TRBJ1-4

cdr3_nt: TGTGCCAGCAGCCTAGGGGGTGCTAGCGGGAGTTCCGGGGAGCTGTTTTTT
cdr3_aa: CASSLGGASGSSGELFF
cdr3_length: 17
clone_size: NA
v_call: TRBV7-2
d_call: TRBD2
j_call: TRBJ2-2

cdr3_nt: TGTGCCAGCCTCAATTTCAGGGTCCGCGCTGAAGCTTTCTTT
cdr3_aa: CASLNFRVRAEAFF
cdr3_length: 14
clone_size: few
v_call: TRBV28
d_call: NA
j_call: TRBJ1-1

cdr3_nt: TGTGCCAGCAGTTTGCAGGGTGTCATGTATGAGCAGTTCTTC
cdr3_aa: CASSLQGVMYEQFF
cdr3_length: 14
clone_size: NA
v_call: TRBV2
d_call: NA
j_call: TRBJ2-1

cdr3_nt: TGTGCCACCAGACCCATTTCGAACACCGGGGAGCTGTTTTTT
cdr3_aa: CATRPISNTGELFF
cdr3_length: 14
clone_size: NA
v_call: TRBV15
d_call: NA
j_call: TRBJ2-2

cdr3_nt: TGCAGTGGTGGGGTAGAGACCCAGTACTTC
cdr3_aa: CSGGVETQYF
cdr3_length: 10
clone_size: NA
v_call: TRBV20-1
d_call: NA
j_call: TRBJ2-5

cdr3_nt: TGTGCCAGCATCCGGACAGGGGATTCCTACGAGCAGTACTTC
cdr3_aa: CASIRTGDSYEQYF
cdr3_length: 14
clone_size: NA
v_call: TRBV25-1
d_call: TRBD1
j_call: TRBJ2-7

cdr3_nt: TGCGCCAGCAGCTTGGGGGGAGTGGGAGATACGCAGTATTTT
cdr3_aa: CASSLGGVGDTQYF
cdr3_length: 14
clone_size: NA
v_call: TRBV5-1
d_call: NA
j_call: TRBJ2-3

cdr3_nt: TGTGCCAGCGGAAAAGGGGGCGGCTATGGCTACACCTTC
cdr3_aa: CASGKGGGYGYTF
cdr3_length: 13
clone_size: NA
v_call: TRBV6-5
d_call: TRBD1
j_call: TRBJ1-2

cdr3_nt: TGTGCCAGCAGCTTGGCGCAGGGGGCCTACAATGAGCAGTTCTTC
cdr3_aa: CASSLAQGAYNEQFF
cdr3_length: 15
clone_size: NA
v_call: TRBV5-6
d_call: TRBD1
j_call: TRBJ2-1

cdr3_nt: TGTGCCAGCTCACCACCGACCCGAGCCACAGATACGCAGTATTTT
cdr3_aa: CASSPPTRATDTQYF
cdr3_length: 15
clone_size: NA
v_call: TRBV18
d_call: NA
j_call: TRBJ2-3

cdr3_nt: TGTGCCAGCAGTTTCGATAGGGAGGTCTGGGAGCAGTACTTC
cdr3_aa: CASSFDREVWEQYF
cdr3_length: 14
clone_size: NA
v_call: TRBV27
d_call: NA
j_call: TRBJ2-7

cdr3_nt: TGTGCCAGCAGCCAAAGGGACAGGGGGTACGAGCAGTACTTC
cdr3_aa: CASSQRDRGYEQYF
cdr3_length: 14
clone_size: few
v_call: TRBV4-2
d_call: TRBD1
j_call: TRBJ2-7

cdr3_nt: TGTGCCAGCAGCTTGAAACTAGCGGGAAAAGAGACCCAGTACTTC
cdr3_aa: CASSLKLAGKETQYF
cdr3_length: 15
clone_size: NA
v_call: TRBV5-4
d_call: TRBD2
j_call: TRBJ2-5

cdr3_nt: TGTGCCTGGAGTGGGCCTACCCTCGAGCAGTACTTC
cdr3_aa: CAWSGPTLEQYF
cdr3_length: 12
clone_size: NA
v_call: TRBV30
d_call: NA
j_call: TRBJ2-7

cdr3_nt: TGCAGTGCTAGTCGGTATGGCTACACCTTC
cdr3_aa: CSASRYGYTF
cdr3_length: 10
clone_size: NA
v_call: TRBV20-1
d_call: NA
j_call: TRBJ1-2

cdr3_nt: TGTGCTGCGAGATCGGGATGGAGCAATCAGCCCCAGCATTTT
cdr3_aa: CAARSGWSNQPQHF
cdr3_length: 14
clone_size: NA
v_call: TRBV5-8
d_call: NA
j_call: TRBJ1-5

cdr3_nt: TGTGCCAGTAGGGGACAGAGTCTAGCCAAAAACATTCAGTACTTC
cdr3_aa: CASRGQSLAKNIQYF
cdr3_length: 15
clone_size: NA
v_call: TRBV19
d_call: TRBD1
j_call: TRBJ2-4

cdr3_nt: TGTGCCAGCAGCGGACAGGGGGTATCCTACGAGCAGTACTTC
cdr3_aa: CASSGQGVSYEQYF
cdr3_length: 14
clone_size: once
v_call: TRBV2
d_call: TRBD1
j_call: TRBJ2-7

cdr3_nt: TGCGCCAGCAGCCAACCAGGGACAACCAACACTGAAGCTTTCTTT
cdr3_aa: CASSQPGTTNTEAFF
cdr3_length: 15
clone_size: once
v_call: TRBV4-1
d_call: NA
j_call: TRBJ1-1

cdr3_nt: TGTGCCAGCAGTCTCCAACCGACAGGGAAGGAAGGCTACACCTTC
cdr3_aa: CASSLQPTGKEGYTF
cdr3_length: 15
clone_size: NA
v_call: TRBV6-1
d_call: TRBD1
j_call: TRBJ1-2

cdr3_nt: TGTGCCAGCCGCGCTGGACTAGCGGGAACCGGGGAGCTGTTTTTT
cdr3_aa: CASRAGLAGTGELFF
cdr3_length: 15
clone_size: NA
v_call: TRBV27
d_call: TRBD2
j_call: TRBJ2-2

cdr3_nt: TGTGCCAGCAGTGTCCCCGGGACGGAATACTTGAACACTGAAGCTTTCTTT
cdr3_aa: CASSVPGTEYLNTEAFF
cdr3_length: 17
clone_size: NA
v_call: TRBV28
d_call: NA
j_call: TRBJ1-1

cdr3_nt: TGTGCCTGGAGTCAGCAACTAGAAGAGCAGTACTTC
cdr3_aa: CAWSQQLEEQYF
cdr3_length: 12
clone_size: NA
v_call: TRBV30
d_call: NA
j_call: TRBJ2-5

cdr3_nt: TGTGCCAGCAGTGAAAGGGACAGGGTGGAAAACACCATATATTTT
cdr3_aa: CASSERDRVENTIYF
cdr3_length: 15
clone_size: NA
v_call: TRBV6-1
d_call: TRBD1
j_call: TRBJ1-3

cdr3_nt: TGTGCCAGCAGTCTTAAGGCACAGCCCCAGCATTTT
cdr3_aa: CASSLKAQPQHF
cdr3_length: 12
clone_size: NA
v_call: TRBV28
d_call: NA
j_call: TRBJ1-5

cdr3_nt: TGTGCCAGCGGTTTCGGGACAGTGGTTAGGGGGACCCAGTACTTC
cdr3_aa: CASGFGTVVRGTQYF
cdr3_length: 15
clone_size: NA
v_call: TRBV6-1
d_call: TRBD1
j_call: TRBJ2-5

cdr3_nt: TGTGCCAGCAGTGGGGACTTCTCAGATACGCAGTATTTT
cdr3_aa: CASSGDFSDTQYF
cdr3_length: 13
clone_size: NA
v_call: TRBV2
d_call: NA
j_call: TRBJ2-3

cdr3_nt: TGTGCCATCAGCGGGGACAGGGGGGCGAACACCGGGGAGCTGTTTTTT
cdr3_aa: CAISGDRGANTGELFF
cdr3_length: 16
clone_size: NA
v_call: TRBV10-3
d_call: TRBD1
j_call: TRBJ2-2

cdr3_nt: TGTGCCAGCTCACGCGGGATCCAAGAGACCCAGTACTTC
cdr3_aa: CASSRGIQETQYF
cdr3_length: 13
clone_size: NA
v_call: TRBV18
d_call: NA
j_call: TRBJ2-5

cdr3_nt: TGTGCCAGCAGTCACTCACCGGGACTAGCGGGAGGGTCAAGTACGCAGTATTTT
cdr3_aa: CASSHSPGLAGGSSTQYF
cdr3_length: 18
clone_size: once
v_call: TRBV27
d_call: TRBD2
j_call: TRBJ2-3

cdr3_nt: TGCGCCAGCAGTCCCTTCGGCACTGAAGCTTTCTTT
cdr3_aa: CASSPFGTEAFF
cdr3_length: 12
clone_size: NA
v_call: TRBV5-1
d_call: NA
j_call: TRBJ1-1

cdr3_nt: TGTGCCAGCAGCTTTGAGCGGACAGATACGCAGTATTTT
cdr3_aa: CASSFERTDTQYF
cdr3_length: 13
clone_size: NA
v_call: TRBV7-2
d_call: NA
j_call: TRBJ2-3

cdr3_nt: TGCGCCAGCAGCTGGGGACTAGCGGGAGGAACCTCCTACGAGCAGTACTTC
cdr3_aa: CASSWGLAGGTSYEQYF
cdr3_length: 17
clone_size: NA
v_call: TRBV5-1
d_call: TRBD2
j_call: TRBJ2-7

cdr3_nt: TGTGCCAGCTCACCACTAGACAGCAGAAACACCATATATTTT
cdr3_aa: CASSPLDSRNTIYF
cdr3_length: 14
clone_size: NA
v_call: TRBV18
d_call: NA
j_call: TRBJ1-3

cdr3_nt: TGTGCCAGCAGTGATCGGACTAGCGGGAGCACAGATACGCAGTATTTT
cdr3_aa: CASSDRTSGSTDTQYF
cdr3_length: 16
clone_size: NA
v_call: TRBV6-4
d_call: TRBD2
j_call: TRBJ2-3

cdr3_nt: TGTGCCATCGGGTGGGGGACAGCGAACACCGGGGAGCTGTTTTTT
cdr3_aa: CAIGWGTANTGELFF
cdr3_length: 15
clone_size: few
v_call: TRBV10-3
d_call: TRBD1
j_call: TRBJ2-2